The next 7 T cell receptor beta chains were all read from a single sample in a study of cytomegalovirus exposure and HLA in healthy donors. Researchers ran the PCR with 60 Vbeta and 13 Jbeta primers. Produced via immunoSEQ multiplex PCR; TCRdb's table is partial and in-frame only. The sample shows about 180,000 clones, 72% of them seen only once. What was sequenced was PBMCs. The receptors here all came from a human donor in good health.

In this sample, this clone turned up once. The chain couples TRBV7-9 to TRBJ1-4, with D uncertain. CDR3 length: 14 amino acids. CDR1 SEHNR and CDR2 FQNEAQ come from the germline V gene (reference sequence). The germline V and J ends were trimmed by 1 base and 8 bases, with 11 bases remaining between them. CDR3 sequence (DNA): TGTGCCAGCAGCTTAGTCCTCCAGGCGGAAAAACTGTTTTTT. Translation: CASSLVLQAEKLFF.

CDR3 coding DNA: TGTGCCAGCAGTTACTCGGGGGCCCAGTATGGCTACACCTTC. It is translated as CASSYSGAQYGYTF. The chain recombines TRBV6-5 with TRBJ1-2; TRBD1 is a possible D gene (6 bases). Trimming took off 0 bases at V and 5 bases at J, with 10 bases between the two ends. In germline, CDR1 is MNHEY, CDR2 SVGAGI. This CDR3 comprises 14 residues.

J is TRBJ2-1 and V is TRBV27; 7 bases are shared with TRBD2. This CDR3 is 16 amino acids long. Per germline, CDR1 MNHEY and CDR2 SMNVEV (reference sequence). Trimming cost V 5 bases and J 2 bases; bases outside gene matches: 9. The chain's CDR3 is CASSASPSGPYNEQFF. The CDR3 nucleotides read TGTGCCAGCAGTGCCTCTCCTAGCGGACCCTACAATGAGCAGTTCTTC.

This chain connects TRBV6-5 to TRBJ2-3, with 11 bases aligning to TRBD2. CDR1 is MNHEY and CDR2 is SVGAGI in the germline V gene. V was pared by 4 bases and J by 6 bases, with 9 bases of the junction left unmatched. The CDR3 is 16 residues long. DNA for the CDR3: TGTGCCAGCAGTTCCCGACGACTAGCGGGGTGGGATACGCAGTATTTT. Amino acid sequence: CASSSRRLAGWDTQYF.

CDR3 protein: CASSFQQGVGYGYTF. DNA for the CDR3: TGTGCCAGCAGTTTTCAACAGGGGGTCGGCTATGGCTACACCTTC. The rearrangement uses TRBV27 and TRBJ1-2; 8 bases agree with TRBD1. Trimming removed 3 bases from V and 4 bases from J; junction bases left unmatched: 7. From germline, CDR1 is MNHEY and CDR2 SMNVEV (reference sequence). The CDR3 consists of 15 residues.

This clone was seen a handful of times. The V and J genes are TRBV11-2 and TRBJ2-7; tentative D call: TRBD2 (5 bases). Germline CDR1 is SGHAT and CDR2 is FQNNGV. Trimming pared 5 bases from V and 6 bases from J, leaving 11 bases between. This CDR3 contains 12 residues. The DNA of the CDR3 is TGTGCCAGCAGCCCTAGCACCCTCGAGCAGTACTTC. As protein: CASSPSTLEQYF.

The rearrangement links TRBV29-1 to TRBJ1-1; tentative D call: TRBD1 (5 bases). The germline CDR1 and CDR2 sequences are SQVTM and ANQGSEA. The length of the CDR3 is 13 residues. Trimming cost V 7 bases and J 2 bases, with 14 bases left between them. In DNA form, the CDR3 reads TGCAGCGGCGGACACAACAGAAACACTGAAGCTTTCTTT. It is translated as CSGGHNRNTEAFF.